The 30 T cell receptor beta chains given below trace back to one sample, sequenced in a study of CD8 T cells in Susac syndrome. An amount of RNA that ranged from 0.5 to 1 ug was reverse transcribed with random hexamers. TCRdb fed the immunoSEQ multiplex PCR reads into MiXCR, producing one record per CDR3 protein. The table includes roughly 200,000 distinct CDR3 sequences, roughly 94% detected once. Sequencing input: CD4+ T cells from PBMCs. Receptors originate from a human donor in good health.

In this sample, this clonotype turned up once. The chain joins TRBV7-3 to TRBJ2-5, with 13 positions matching TRBD2. The germline V gene has CDR1 SGHTA and CDR2 FQGTGA. The CDR3 extends over 15 amino acids. The ends lost 2 bases at V and 7 bases at J; junction bases unmatched: 4. The CDR3 coding sequence is TGTGCCAGCAGCTTAGGACTAGCGGGAGAGGTGACCCAGTACTTC. Protein product: CASSLGLAGEVTQYF.

The CDR3, as DNA: TGTGCCACCAGTGATTCCGCGTGGACAGGCCACGGGGAGCTGTTTTTT. Amino acid sequence: CATSDSAWTGHGELFF. The V gene is TRBV24-1, the J gene TRBJ2-2; 7 positions match TRBD1. CDR1 and CDR2 from the germline V gene are KGHDR and SFDVKD. This CDR3 contains 16 residues. V lost 2 bases, J lost 7 bases, and 9 bases stayed unmatched.

The gene calls are TRBV20-1 and TRBJ2-3; D is ambiguous. Trimming stripped 2 bases from V and 2 bases from J, with 14 bases between. Germline lookup yields CDR1 DFQATT and CDR2 SNEGSKA (reference sequence). This CDR3 is 15 amino acids long. In nucleotides, the CDR3 is TGCAGTGCTAGAAATTCCCAGGTGTCCACAGATACGCAGTATTTT. Encoded protein: CSARNSQVSTDTQYF.

The chain uses TRBV28 and TRBJ2-1, with a tentative D call TRBD2 (6 bases). The CDR3 extends over 13 amino acids. Trimming removed 7 bases from V and 5 bases from J, with 12 bases in between. In germline, CDR1 is MDHEN, CDR2 SYDVKM. CDR3 in amino acids: CASILADDNEQFF. DNA for the CDR3: TGTGCCAGCATATTAGCGGACGACAATGAGCAGTTCTTC.

V and J are TRBV6-6 and TRBJ1-2; a weak D match, TRBD1 (6 bases). Germline CDR1 reads MNHNY; CDR2 reads SVGAGI (reference sequence). Trimming pared 2 bases from V and 4 bases from J, leaving 14 bases between. The length of the CDR3 is 15 residues. For the CDR3, the DNA is TGTGCCAGCAGTTACGAAGGCAGGGGCGTCTATGGCTACACCTTC. Translating it yields CASSYEGRGVYGYTF.

In DNA, the CDR3 is TGTGCCAGCAGTTACAGAGTAGCGGGGAGCTCTGGGGCCAACGTCCTGACTTTC. Translated, it gives CASSYRVAGSSGANVLTF. The gene calls are TRBV6-5 and TRBJ2-6; 8 nucleotides line up with TRBD2. Trimming removed 2 bases from V and 0 bases from J; junction bases left unmatched: 6. Germline V gives CDR1 MNHEY, CDR2 SVGAGI. The CDR3 covers 18 residues.

The chain is built from TRBV29-1 and TRBJ1-2; D unclear. CDR1 is SQVTM and CDR2 is ANQGSEA in the germline V gene. V dropped 0 bases and J dropped 6 bases, with 5 bases sitting between them. This CDR3 spans 11 amino acids. The CDR3 protein is CSVEEGDGYTF. For the CDR3, the DNA is TGCAGCGTTGAAGAGGGAGATGGCTACACCTTC.

This sequence joins TRBV20-1 and TRBJ2-5; TRBD1 matches at 7 bases. Per the germline V gene, CDR1 is DFQATT and CDR2 is SNEGSKA (reference sequence). CDR3 length equals 13 residues. Germline trimming cut 7 bases from V and 9 bases from J; bases unmatched to any gene: 14. The CDR3 DNA follows: TGCAGTGGATTCGGGACAGAGAGTTATTCCCAGTACTTC. Its protein product is CSGFGTESYSQYF.

The V gene is TRBV6-4, the J gene TRBJ2-2, with 8 bases fitting TRBD1. In germline, CDR1 is MRHNA, CDR2 SNTAGT. The V segment lost 5 bases and the J segment 5 bases; nucleotides outside the gene matches: 1. The CDR3 is made up of 13 amino acids. The CDR3 protein is CASSWTGTGELFF. CDR3 bases: TGTGCCAGCAGTTGGACAGGGACCGGGGAGCTGTTTTTT.

This chain links TRBV7-7 with TRBJ2-2; 10 bases align to TRBD1. Germline lookup yields CDR1 SSHAT and CDR2 FNYEAQ (reference sequence). V shed 4 bases, J shed 6 bases, and the junction held 8 bases outside the gene matches. This CDR3 contains 16 residues. In DNA, the CDR3 is TGTGCCAGCAGCTCCACGGGGACAGGGGACGCCGGGGAGCTGTTTTTT. This codes for CASSSTGTGDAGELFF.

The V and J genes are TRBV6-5 and TRBJ2-3; tentatively, D is TRBD1 or TRBD2 (7 bases each). The CDR3 loop spans 11 amino acids. V lost 6 bases, J lost 14 bases, and 15 bases lay in between. Germline-derived CDR1 and CDR2 are MNHEY and SVGAGI. DNA for the CDR3: TGTGCCAGCAGCGGGGAGGGACAGCGGTATTTT. Its protein product is CASSGEGQRYF.

V is TRBV3-1 and J is TRBJ2-1; D is uncertain. The CDR3 spans 11 residues. Between the trimmed V and J ends, which lost 5 bases and 8 bases, there was a span of 7 bases. Germline CDR1 LGHDT, CDR2 YNNKEL (reference sequence). The CDR3 DNA reads as TGTGCCAGCAGCGTTCTGGATGAGCAGTTCTTC. It specifies CASSVLDEQFF.

This chain joins TRBV7-2 and TRBJ1-5, with no clear D. The CDR3 is made up of 12 amino acids. The germline V and J ends were trimmed by 4 bases and 3 bases, with 4 bases remaining between them. Germline values: CDR1 SGHTA, CDR2 FQGNSA. In DNA, the CDR3 is TGTGCCAGCAGCTCGTTCAATCAGCCCCAGCATTTT. Translation: CASSSFNQPQHF. Combining the CDR3 with reference TRBV7-2 and TRBJ1-5 gives the whole variable domain GAGVSQSPSNKVTEKGKDVELRCDPISGHTALYWYRQSLGQGLEFLIYFQGNSAPDKSGLPSDRFSAERTGGSVSTLTIQRTQQEDSAVYLCASSSFNQPQHFGDGTRLSIL.

The V and J genes are TRBV20-1 and TRBJ2-5; D is ambiguous. Germline assignment: CDR1 DFQATT and CDR2 SNEGSKA (reference sequence). The germline V and J ends were trimmed by 3 bases and 3 bases, with 8 bases remaining between them. The CDR3 has 12 residues. The CDR3 spells CSASRREETQYF. In DNA, the CDR3 is TGCAGTGCTAGTCGACGCGAAGAGACCCAGTACTTC.

In this sample, this clonotype turned up once. The chain carries TRBV4-1 and TRBJ2-1; D possibly uses TRBD1 or TRBD2 (5 bases each). V was trimmed by 1 base and J by 9 bases, leaving 16 bases between them. The V gene's germline CDR1 is MGHRA and CDR2 YSYEKL. This CDR3 spans 15 amino acids. CDR3 amino acids: CASSQGHLTGGEQFF. The CDR3 coding sequence is TGCGCCAGCAGCCAAGGGCACCTCACTGGGGGTGAGCAGTTCTTC.

This chain links TRBV18 with TRBJ2-6; no definite D call. Germline-derived CDR1 and CDR2 are KGHSH and LQKENI. The V gene lost 5 bases and the J gene lost 1 base, with 6 bases spanning the gap. The CDR3 totals 14 residues. The DNA of the CDR3 is TGTGCCAGCTCATGGGATTCTGGGGCCAACGTCCTGACTTTC. Translation: CASSWDSGANVLTF.

The chain couples TRBV13 to TRBJ1-1; 7 bases line up with TRBD1. Per the germline V gene, CDR1 is PRHDT and CDR2 is FYEKMQ (reference sequence). V shed 5 bases and J 4 bases; nucleotides not matched to a gene: 7. The CDR3 extends over 14 amino acids. The CDR3: CASSLRTGTTEAFF. The CDR3 coding sequence is TGTGCCAGCAGCCTTAGGACAGGAACCACTGAAGCTTTCTTT.

The chain links TRBV2 to TRBJ2-1; TRBD2 agrees at 7 bases. The CDR3 is 13 amino acids. Germline trimming cut 7 bases from V and 7 bases from J; bases unmatched to any gene: 7. The germline gives CDR1 SNHLY, CDR2 FYNNEI. The CDR3 reads CASTRTRQNEQFF. In nucleotides, the CDR3 is TGTGCCAGCACCAGGACTAGACAGAATGAGCAGTTCTTC.

This chain joins TRBV11-2 and TRBJ2-1, with TRBD2 identical over 13 bases. This CDR3 is 14 amino acids long. The ends lost 4 bases at V and 9 bases at J; junction bases unmatched: 3. CDR1 is SGHAT and CDR2 is FQNNGV in the germline V gene. CDR3 bases: TGTGCCAGCAGCTCCGGACTAGCGGGAGCTGAGCAGTTCTTC. Translated: CASSSGLAGAEQFF.

The V call is TRBV10-3, the J call TRBJ2-5; D may be TRBD1 or TRBD2 (5 bases each). V lost 6 bases to trimming and J lost 0 bases, with 11 bases between them. Germline V CDR1 and CDR2: ENHRY, SYGVKD. The CDR3 runs to 14 residues. The CDR3 reads CAIRGGTNQETQYF. The DNA of the CDR3 is TGTGCCATCAGAGGTGGGACCAACCAAGAGACCCAGTACTTC.

CDR3 loop: CATSSPKWILGEQYV. The CDR3 DNA is TGTGCCACCAGCAGCCCAAAATGGATTCTCGGCGAGCAGTACGTC. The rearrangement links TRBV15 to TRBJ2-7; D not certain. The CDR3 covers 15 residues. Deletions cut 3 bases from V and 6 bases from J, with 18 bases between. Germline V CDR1 and CDR2: LNHNV, YYDKDF (reference sequence).

This sequence joins TRBV7-2 and TRBJ2-5, with D tentatively TRBD1 or TRBD2 (5 bases each). The CDR3 has 14 amino acids. CDR1 and CDR2 (germline): SGHTA, FQGNSA. V lost 5 bases and J 5 bases, leaving 15 bases between the germline ends. The CDR3 DNA reads as TGTGCCAGCAGCCCGCCGGCCGGGGCTGAGACCCAGTACTTC. It is translated as CASSPPAGAETQYF. The variable domain in full, with the rest retrieved from reference TRBV7-2 and TRBJ2-5, is GAGVSQSPSNKVTEKGKDVELRCDPISGHTALYWYRQSLGQGLEFLIYFQGNSAPDKSGLPSDRFSAERTGGSVSTLTIQRTQQEDSAVYLCASSPPAGAETQYFGPGTRLLVL.

The chain couples TRBV12-3 or TRBV12-4 to TRBJ2-2, with D possibly matching TRBD1 (6 bases). The CDR3 has 14 amino acids. Trimming took 1 base from V and 6 from J, leaving 9 bases between them. CDR3 sequence reads: CASSLGDRSGELFF. The CDR3 DNA follows: TGTGCCAGCAGTTTAGGAGACAGGTCCGGGGAGCTGTTTTTT.

This clonotype was counted once. The chain carries TRBV4-1 and TRBJ1-1; 10 nucleotides line up with TRBD1. The CDR3 consists of 15 residues. From germline, CDR1 is MGHRA and CDR2 YSYEKL. V was clipped by 3 bases and J by 8 bases; unmatched bases: 9. The CDR3 bases are TGCGCCAGCAGCCAGGGGGAGAGACAGGGGGCGGAAGCTTTCTTT. This encodes CASSQGERQGAEAFF.

The CDR3 here is CATSGGQGSNTGELFF. CDR3 nucleotides: TGTGCCACCAGTGGCGGCCAGGGGAGTAACACCGGGGAGCTGTTTTTT. The V gene is TRBV24-1, the J gene TRBJ2-2; TRBD1 might be the D (6 bases). Deletions cut 5 bases from V and 2 bases from J, with 14 bases between. Germline V gene sequence: CDR1 KGHDR, CDR2 SFDVKD. The CDR3 runs to 16 residues.

This chain joins TRBV29-1 and TRBJ2-5, with a possible D match to TRBD1 (6 bases). Trimming removed 3 bases from V and 5 bases from J, with 16 bases in between. Germline CDR1 SQVTM, CDR2 ANQGSEA. The CDR3 extends over 14 amino acids. The CDR3 DNA reads as TGCAGCGTTGAGGATGCAGGGGCGAGGGAGACCCAGTACTTC. Amino acids: CSVEDAGARETQYF.

This chain connects TRBV29-1 to TRBJ1-4; no reliable D call. The V end was cut by 0 bases, the J end by 5 bases, with 13 bases between. In germline, CDR1 is SQVTM, CDR2 ANQGSEA. This CDR3 region has 15 residues. CDR3 DNA: TGCAGCGTTGAAGATTTAGGAATTTCAAATGAAAAACTGTTTTTT. This gives the protein CSVEDLGISNEKLFF.

This chain uses TRBV29-1 with TRBJ2-1; D is ambiguous. Germline CDR1 is SQVTM and CDR2 is ANQGSEA. The CDR3 is 12 amino acids. V shed 4 bases and J shed 3 bases, with 7 bases lying between them. The CDR3 region is CSVAEYYNEQFF. In nucleotides, the CDR3 is TGCAGCGTTGCAGAGTACTACAATGAGCAGTTCTTC.

The chain joins TRBV5-1 to TRBJ2-3; possibly TRBD1 or TRBD2 for D (5 bases each). Per germline, CDR1 SGHRS and CDR2 YFSETQ. There are 14 residues in the CDR3. V was cut by 0 bases and J by 4 bases, with 9 bases left in between. CDR3 DNA: TGCGCCAGCAGCTTGGGGGGGATCGCAGATACGCAGTATTTT. Protein: CASSLGGIADTQYF.

The chain joins TRBV20-1 to TRBJ2-1; D is undetermined. Deletions cut 6 bases from V and 4 bases from J, with 10 bases between. The CDR3 consists of 12 residues. Germline-derived CDR1 and CDR2 are DFQATT and SNEGSKA (reference sequence). CDR3 bases: TGCAGTGCCGAACAAACATACAATGAGCAGTTCTTC. It specifies CSAEQTYNEQFF.